The 10 T cell receptor beta chains given below trace back to one sample, sequenced in a study of cytomegalovirus exposure and HLA in healthy donors. The PCR had 60 Vbeta and 13 Jbeta primers. Using immunoSEQ multiplex PCR, the repertoire was profiled, and TCRdb retains in-frame clones only, with some absent. The table includes about 110,000 clones, 78% detected once. Sequenced: PBMCs. Receptors were obtained from a woman aged 25 to 39 in good health and CMV-seronegative.

The chain joins TRBV6-5 to TRBJ2-1; 7 nucleotides align to TRBD2. The CDR3 consists of 15 residues. Germline assignment: CDR1 MNHEY and CDR2 SVGAGI. With V trimmed by 2 bases and J by 2 bases, 3 bases remained unmatched. The CDR3 DNA is TGTGCCAGCAGTTACGGGGGGGAGCCCTACAATGAGCAGTTCTTC. Its translation: CASSYGGEPYNEQFF.

The CDR3 DNA is TGTGCCAGCAGCCTCGGAGACAATGAGCAGTTCTTC. It is translated as CASSLGDNEQFF. The chain uses TRBV2 and TRBJ2-1; D is uncertain. V dropped 6 bases and J dropped 5 bases, with 8 bases sitting between them. The CDR3 contains 12 residues. Germline V gives CDR1 SNHLY, CDR2 FYNNEI.

The chain links TRBV7-9 to TRBJ2-1, with a possible D match to TRBD1 (5 bases). The CDR3 covers 13 residues. The V gene's germline CDR1 is SEHNR and CDR2 FQNEAQ (reference sequence). Trimming pared 4 bases from V and 7 bases from J, leaving 11 bases between. The CDR3, as DNA: TGTGCCAGCAGCTACCAGGGATGGAATGAGCAGTTCTTC. As protein: CASSYQGWNEQFF. Complete variable domain (other parts from reference TRBV7-9 and TRBJ2-1): DTGVSQNPRHKITKRGQNVTFRCDPISEHNRLYWYRQTLGQGPEFLTYFQNEAQLEKSRLLSDRFSAERPKGSFSTLEIQRTEQGDSAMYLCASSYQGWNEQFFGPGTRLTVL.

CDR3 amino acids: CASSPGTGVYGYTF. Written as DNA, the CDR3 is TGTGCCAGCAGCCCCGGGACAGGGGTCTATGGCTACACCTTC. The genes are TRBV6-6 and TRBJ1-2; the match to TRBD1 covers 10 bases. Losses at the gene ends were 6 bases for V and 4 bases for J; bases not matched to a gene: 5. CDR1 is MNHNY and CDR2 is SVGAGI in the germline V gene (reference sequence). CDR3 size: 14 residues.

The sample holds one count of this clone. The chain carries TRBV6-1 and TRBJ2-4; TRBD2 agrees at 7 bases. This CDR3 spans 16 amino acids. The V and J ends lost 2 bases and 0 bases, in that order; junction bases with no gene match: 4. From germline, CDR1 is MNHNS and CDR2 SASEGT. The CDR3 here is CASSEQGLLAKNIQYF. The CDR3 nucleotides are TGTGCCAGCAGTGAACAGGGACTACTAGCCAAAAACATTCAGTACTTC.

The chain has TRBV29-1 and TRBJ2-3, with a weak D call TRBD2 (6 bases). The germline V gene encodes CDR1 SQVTM and CDR2 ANQGSEA. This CDR3 has 15 residues. Trimming stripped 0 bases from V and 2 bases from J, with 12 bases between. The CDR3 here is CSVEDEVAVTDTQYF. The CDR3 DNA follows: TGCAGCGTTGAAGATGAGGTAGCGGTCACAGATACGCAGTATTTT.

The chain has TRBV29-1 and TRBJ2-7; 9 bases map to TRBD1. J was trimmed by 6 bases and V by 6 bases; bases with no gene match: 9. From germline, CDR1 is SQVTM and CDR2 ANQGSEA. The CDR3 consists of 13 residues. The CDR3 nucleotides read TGCAGCGTAACCGGGACAGGGACTGGCGAGCAGTACTTC. Its translation: CSVTGTGTGEQYF.

The rearrangement links TRBV4-1 to TRBJ2-3; 9 bases fit TRBD1. The CDR3 spans 16 residues. The trim removed 4 bases at V and 2 bases at J, leaving 7 bases unmatched. Germline CDR1 MGHRA, CDR2 YSYEKL. For the CDR3, the DNA is TGCGCCAGCAGCCTAGGGACAGGGTCTCCCACAGATACGCAGTATTTT. It yields the protein CASSLGTGSPTDTQYF.

The V and J genes are TRBV11-1 and TRBJ1-2; no clear D gene. The CDR3 covers 14 residues. Deletions cut 5 bases from V and 3 bases from J, with 13 bases between. Germline V gene sequence: CDR1 SGHAT, CDR2 FQDESV (reference sequence). The CDR3 DNA sequence: TGTGCCAGCAGCCGAGAGCAAGGAGACTATGGCTACACCTTC. Translation: CASSREQGDYGYTF.

This chain uses TRBV7-2 with TRBJ2-7; the D is unclear. Per germline, CDR1 SGHTA and CDR2 FQGNSA. The V gene lost 5 bases and the J gene lost 0 bases, with 14 bases spanning the gap. This CDR3 comprises 15 residues. CDR3 in amino acids: CASSPRLNSSYEQYF. The CDR3 coding sequence is TGTGCCAGCAGCCCACGCCTAAATAGCTCCTACGAGCAGTACTTC.